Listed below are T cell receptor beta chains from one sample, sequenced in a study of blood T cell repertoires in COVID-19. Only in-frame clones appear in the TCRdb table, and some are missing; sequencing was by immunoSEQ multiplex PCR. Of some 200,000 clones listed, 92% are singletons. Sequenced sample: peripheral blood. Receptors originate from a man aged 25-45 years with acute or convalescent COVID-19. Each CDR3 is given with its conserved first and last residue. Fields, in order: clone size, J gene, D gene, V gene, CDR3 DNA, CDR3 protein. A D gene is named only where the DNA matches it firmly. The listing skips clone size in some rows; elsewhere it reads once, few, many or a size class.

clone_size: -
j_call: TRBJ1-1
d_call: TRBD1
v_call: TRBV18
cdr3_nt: TGTGCCAGCTCACCACCGACAGGGAGCAACACTGAAGCTTTCTTT
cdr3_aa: CASSPPTGSNTEAFF

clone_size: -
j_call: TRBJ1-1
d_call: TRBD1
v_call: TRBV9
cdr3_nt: TGTGCCAGCAGCCCCACAGGGGGTACTGAAGCTTTCTTT
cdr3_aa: CASSPTGGTEAFF

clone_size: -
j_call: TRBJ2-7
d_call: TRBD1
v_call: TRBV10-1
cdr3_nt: TGCGCCAGCAGTGAGTCAGGACAGGGGATGGTTTACTTC
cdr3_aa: CASSESGQGMVYF

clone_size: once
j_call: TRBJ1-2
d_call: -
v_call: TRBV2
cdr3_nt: TGTGCCAGCAGTGAGCGTGGCTACACCTTC
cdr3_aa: CASSERGYTF

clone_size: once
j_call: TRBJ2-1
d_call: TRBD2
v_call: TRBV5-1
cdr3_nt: TGCGCCAGCAGCCGGGGGGTTGGTTATGGGGCGAGCTCCTACAATGAGCAGTTCTTC
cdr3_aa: CASSRGVGYGASSYNEQFF

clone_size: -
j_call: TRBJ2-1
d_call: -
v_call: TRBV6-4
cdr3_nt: TGTGCCAGCAGTGACTCGGGCCCGACTAGTCTCCCCCACAATGAGCAGTTCTTC
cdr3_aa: CASSDSGPTSLPHNEQFF

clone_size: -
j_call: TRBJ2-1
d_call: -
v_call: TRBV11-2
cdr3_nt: TGTGCCAGCAGCTTACGGAGCTACAATGAGCAGTTCTTC
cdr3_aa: CASSLRSYNEQFF

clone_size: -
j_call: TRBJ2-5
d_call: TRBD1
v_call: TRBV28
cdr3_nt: TGTACCAAAGGGGGACAGACGGACCTCCAAGAGACCCAGTACTTC
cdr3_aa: CTKGGQTDLQETQYF

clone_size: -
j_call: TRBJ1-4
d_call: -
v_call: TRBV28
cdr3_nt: TGTGCCAGCTCAGTTACTGAAAAACTGTTTTTT
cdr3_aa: CASSVTEKLFF

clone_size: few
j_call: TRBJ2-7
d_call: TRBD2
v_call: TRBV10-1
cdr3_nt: TGCGCCAGCAGTATGGCGGGAGTGGACTACGAGCAGTACTTC
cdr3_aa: CASSMAGVDYEQYF

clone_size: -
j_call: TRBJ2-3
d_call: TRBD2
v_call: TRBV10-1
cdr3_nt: TGCGCCAGCAGCGTTTTAGCGGGGGGAATACAGTATTTT
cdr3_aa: CASSVLAGGIQYF

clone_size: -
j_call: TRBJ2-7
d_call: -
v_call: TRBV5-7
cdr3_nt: TGTGCCAGCAGCCAGCTTGTGGGCGACACGGACAGTCCTGCCTACGAGCAGTACTTC
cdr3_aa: CASSQLVGDTDSPAYEQYF

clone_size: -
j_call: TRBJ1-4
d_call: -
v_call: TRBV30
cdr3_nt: TGTGCCTGGAAGGACAGTTATGAAAAACTGTTTTTT
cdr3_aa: CAWKDSYEKLFF

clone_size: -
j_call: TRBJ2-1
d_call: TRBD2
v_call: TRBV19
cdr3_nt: TGTGCCAGTAGTATTAGCGGGAGACGCAGCTCCTACAATGAGCAGTTCTTC
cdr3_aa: CASSISGRRSSYNEQFF

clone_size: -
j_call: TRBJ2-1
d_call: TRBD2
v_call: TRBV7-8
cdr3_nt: TGTGCCAGCACCAGGACTAGCGGCTACAATGAGCAGTTCTTC
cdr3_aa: CASTRTSGYNEQFF

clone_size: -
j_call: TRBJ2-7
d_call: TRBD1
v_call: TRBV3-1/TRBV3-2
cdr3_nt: TGTGCCAGCAAAATAGGGGGCGCCTACGAGCAGTACTTC
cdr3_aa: CASKIGGAYEQYF

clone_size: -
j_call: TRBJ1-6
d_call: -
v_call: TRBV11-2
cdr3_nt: TGTGCCAGCAGCTTACCTTTCTCACCCCTCCACTTT
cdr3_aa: CASSLPFSPLHF

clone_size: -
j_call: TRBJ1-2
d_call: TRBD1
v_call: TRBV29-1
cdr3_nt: TGCAGCGCCCGGACAGGGTTCGGCTACACCTTC
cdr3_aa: CSARTGFGYTF

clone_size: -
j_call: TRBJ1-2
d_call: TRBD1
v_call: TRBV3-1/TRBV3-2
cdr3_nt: TGTGCCAGCAGCCAAGGCAGGGGGCCGAACTATGGCTACACCTTC
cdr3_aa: CASSQGRGPNYGYTF

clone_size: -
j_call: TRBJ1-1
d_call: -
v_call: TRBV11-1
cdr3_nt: TGTGCCAGCAGCTTCCAAGGACAGAACACTGAAGCTTTCTTT
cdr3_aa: CASSFQGQNTEAFF

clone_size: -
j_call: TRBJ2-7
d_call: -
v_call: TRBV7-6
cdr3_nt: TGTGCCAGCAGCCCCAGCGTCGTAGGTCACTACGAGCAGTACTTC
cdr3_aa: CASSPSVVGHYEQYF

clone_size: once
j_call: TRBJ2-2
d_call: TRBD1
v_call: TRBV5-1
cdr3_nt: TGCGCCAGCAGCCCTTTCGGGACAGGGGTCACCGGGGAGCTGTTTTTT
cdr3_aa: CASSPFGTGVTGELFF

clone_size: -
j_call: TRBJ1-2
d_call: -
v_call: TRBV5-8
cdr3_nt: TGTGCCAGCACCGACCCGTCTGGCGGCTATGGCTACACCTTC
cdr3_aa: CASTDPSGGYGYTF

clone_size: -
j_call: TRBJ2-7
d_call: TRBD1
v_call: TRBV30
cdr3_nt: TGTGCCTGGAGTTCCGTCAATCAAGGGGGCGCATTCAATGACTACGAGCAGTACTTC
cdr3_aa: CAWSSVNQGGAFNDYEQYF

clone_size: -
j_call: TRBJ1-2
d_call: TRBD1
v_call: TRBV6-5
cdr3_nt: TGTGCCATCTTTGGGACAGGCCAAGGCTACACCTTC
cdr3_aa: CAIFGTGQGYTF

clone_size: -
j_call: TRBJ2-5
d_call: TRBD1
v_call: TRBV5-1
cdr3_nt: TGCGCCAGCAGCAACTACAGGGGCCAAGAGACCCAGTACTTC
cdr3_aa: CASSNYRGQETQYF

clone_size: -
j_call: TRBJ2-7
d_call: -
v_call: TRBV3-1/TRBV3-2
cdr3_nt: TGTGCCAGCAGCCAACGATATAGAGTTGGGCAGTACTTC
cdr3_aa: CASSQRYRVGQYF

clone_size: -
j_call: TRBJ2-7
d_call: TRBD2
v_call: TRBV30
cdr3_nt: TGTGCCTGGGACCGGGACTATTACGAGCAGTACTTC
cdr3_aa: CAWDRDYYEQYF